A selection of T cell receptor beta chains follows, all from one sample in a study of blood T cell repertoires in COVID-19. Assay: immunoSEQ multiplex PCR; the TCRdb copy retains only in-frame clones and omits some. The sample lists about 250,000 clones, 80% to 90% seen once, with approximately 5.9% in the top ten. Material for sequencing was peripheral blood. Receptors were obtained from an elderly man with acute or convalescent COVID-19. CDR3s include the opening cysteine and the closing phenylalanine or tryptophan. D genes are given only for firm matches. The size field is filled for only some rows; it gives once, few, many or a size class.

clone size	D gene	J gene	V gene	CDR3 DNA	CDR3 protein
NA	TRBD2	TRBJ2-3	TRBV7-8	TGTGCCAGCAGCTTAAGTTGGGGTAGGCTAGCGGGGGGAAGCACAGATACGCAGTATTTT	CASSLSWGRLAGGSTDTQYF
NA	NA	TRBJ1-6	TRBV28	TGTGCCAGCAGTTTACCAATACAGAATTCACCCCTCCACTTT	CASSLPIQNSPLHF
NA	TRBD1	TRBJ2-5	TRBV7-9	TGTGCCACCCTCCACGGGACAGGGGGTTCGGCCCAGTACTTC	CATLHGTGGSAQYF
NA	NA	TRBJ1-5	TRBV6-4	TGTGCCAGCAGTGCCCTCTCCGGGACAAATCAGCCCCAGCATTTT	CASSALSGTNQPQHF
NA	TRBD2	TRBJ2-2	TRBV5-1	TGCGCCAGCAGCTGGGACGCTAGCGGGAGCGGTACCGGGGAGCTGTTTTTT	CASSWDASGSGTGELFF
NA	NA	TRBJ2-2	TRBV19	TGTGCCAGTAGGCAGGGATTTACCGGGGAGCTGTTTTTT	CASRQGFTGELFF
NA	TRBD1	TRBJ2-1	TRBV2	TGTGCCAGTGAGAGGACAGGGATCTTATCGAATGAGCAGTTCTTC	CASERTGILSNEQFF
few	TRBD1	TRBJ1-5	TRBV5-1	TGCGCCAGCAGCTTGGAGACAGGGGGCACTCAGCCCCAGCATTTT	CASSLETGGTQPQHF
many	TRBD1	TRBJ1-1	TRBV5-4	TGTGCCAGCAGCCGCGGACAGGCGGACACTGAAGCTTTCTTT	CASSRGQADTEAFF
NA	TRBD1	TRBJ2-5	TRBV6-1	TGTGCCAGCAGTGAATCCAGGACAGGGACGTTCGAGACCCAGTACTTC	CASSESRTGTFETQYF
few	TRBD1	TRBJ1-4	TRBV5-1	TGCGCCAGCAGCTTGGTCCCGGGACAGGGTCTGGGAACTAATGAAAAACTGTTTTTT	CASSLVPGQGLGTNEKLFF
once	NA	TRBJ2-7	TRBV6-1	TGTGCCAGCAGTGACAGACAACAGGCCCCCTACGAGCAGTACTTC	CASSDRQQAPYEQYF
once	TRBD1	TRBJ2-5	TRBV30	TGTGCCTGGAGTGCGACCGGGACAGGGATCGGGACCCAGTACTTC	CAWSATGTGIGTQYF
NA	NA	TRBJ2-7	TRBV3-1/TRBV3-2	TGTGCCAGCAGCCAAACTCTAGCTAACGCCTACGAGCAGTACTTC	CASSQTLANAYEQYF
many	NA	TRBJ2-5	TRBV11-2	TGTGCCAGCAGCCCAGGGTTTTTGGAGACCCAGTACTTC	CASSPGFLETQYF
once	NA	TRBJ1-3	TRBV5-1	TGCGCCAGCAGCTTGGACCTTAGAGGGAACACCATATATTTT	CASSLDLRGNTIYF
once	TRBD2	TRBJ2-5	TRBV5-1	TGCGCCAGCAGCTTGGGTCCGGGGGGGAACCAAGAGACCCAGTACTTC	CASSLGPGGNQETQYF